This is a list of T cell receptor beta chains from one sample in a study of T cell responses to AZD1222 COVID-19 vaccine. Measured with immunoSEQ multiplex PCR; TCRdb has only the in-frame clones, and not every one. The sample lists 85,000 to 90,000 clones, about nine tenths occurring once. The starting material was peripheral blood, obtained on day 0 of AZD1222 vaccination. Receptors were obtained from an adult in good health. CDR3s leave out the opening cysteine and the closing phenylalanine or tryptophan.

j_call v_call cdr3_aa
TRBJ2-2 TRBV7-2 ASSRSGELF
TRBJ2-6 TRBV5-6 ASSLGGSGANVLT
TRBJ1-2 TRBV29-1 SVSMAGGYT
TRBJ1-2 TRBV28 ASRQGNYGYT
TRBJ2-5 TRBV4-2 ASSQGKKETQY
TRBJ2-7 TRBV6-5 ASRGQGTTYEQY
TRBJ2-7 TRBV2 ASSAGQYYTYEQY
TRBJ2-1 TRBV3-1/TRBV3-2 ASSPQDRTMGNEQF
TRBJ2-1 TRBV5-1 ASSRLTGNNEQF
TRBJ2-7 TRBV7-2 ASSFSGDSYEQY
TRBJ2-7 TRBV9 ASSVQTGAAHEQY
TRBJ2-5 TRBV3-1/TRBV3-2 ASSQVTSQETQY
TRBJ2-3 TRBV3-1/TRBV3-2 ASTGSTRTDTQY
TRBJ2-3 TRBV30 AWSAFGGGAVHTQY
TRBJ2-5 TRBV29-1 SVLDSGQY
TRBJ2-7 TRBV9 ASSPATGYEQY
TRBJ1-3 TRBV15 ATSIRQGPGNTIY
TRBJ1-3 TRBV27 ASSPNRVSGNTIY
TRBJ2-2 TRBV7-9 ASSGALQAGTGELF
TRBJ1-2 TRBV27 ASSSFRGGSGGYT
TRBJ2-3 TRBV5-1 ASTRDDSTDTQY
TRBJ2-5 TRBV19 ASSIQRGGQETQY
TRBJ2-3 TRBV19 ASSIGSSTDTQY
TRBJ1-2 TRBV19 ASSPPLSRGGRYGYT
TRBJ2-5 TRBV6-5 ASMSIVVGQY
TRBJ2-7 TRBV2 ASRETGDEQY
TRBJ2-5 TRBV3-1/TRBV3-2 ASNLGGGGAGPRETQY
TRBJ2-7 TRBV6-5 ASSVTRREQY
TRBJ2-7 TRBV2 ASHTGTVYEQY